This T cell receptor (beta chain) was profiled in a study of blood T cell repertoires in COVID-19. Study-wide context: Sites in the United States, Italy and Spain provided acute and convalescent COVID-19 samples.

TCRdb's copy holds only in-frame clones and misses some; the assay was immunoSEQ multiplex PCR. The table records 120,000 to 150,000 clones, about 83% of them present only once. The sequence derives from a woman between 40 and 55 years old with acute or convalescent COVID-19. Sequencing input: peripheral blood.

CDR3 DNA: TGCGCCAGCAGCTATTCCGGGACACGATATGACTATGGCTACACCTTC. This translates into CASSYSGTRYDYGYTF. The rearrangement links TRBV4-3 to TRBJ1-2, with D possibly TRBD1 on 6 matching bases. V was shortened by 5 bases and J by 3 bases, with 19 bases between the two germline ends. The CDR3 length is 16 residues. Germline V lookup: CDR1 LGHNA, CDR2 YSLEER.